The clone carrying this T cell receptor (beta chain) was recorded many times. Antigen unknown. It was from alopecia areata patients that lesional scalp punch biopsies and peripheral blood were collected. Both CD4+ and CD8+ T cells were separated by sorting PBMCs. The entry originates in a study of CD8+ T cells in alopecia areata. Study overall: Treatment of the treated patients consisted of oral tofacitinib, 5 to 10 mg twice daily. Broader study findings: Unlike in mice, where it was clearer, TCR sharing across patients was less clear, possibly HLA-related.

V lost 0 bases and J lost 5; bases outside the gene matches: 4. This CDR3 is 16 amino acids long. From germline, CDR1 is LGHNA and CDR2 YNFKEQ. Extracted RNA was reverse transcribed, and the resulting cDNA served as sequencing template. Using immunoSEQ multiplex PCR, the repertoire was profiled, and TCRdb retains in-frame clones only, with some absent. Among 100,000 to 150,000 clones listed, approximately 49% were seen once. This TCR came from a human donor with alopecia areata. The source was CD8+ T cells sorted from blood, collected at week 0. This chain uses TRBV4-2 with TRBJ2-1; 10 bases match TRBD1. The CDR3 DNA reads as TGTGCCAGCAGCCAAGACCCGGGACAGGGGCACAATGAGCAGTTCTTC. Protein sequence: CASSQDPGQGHNEQFF.